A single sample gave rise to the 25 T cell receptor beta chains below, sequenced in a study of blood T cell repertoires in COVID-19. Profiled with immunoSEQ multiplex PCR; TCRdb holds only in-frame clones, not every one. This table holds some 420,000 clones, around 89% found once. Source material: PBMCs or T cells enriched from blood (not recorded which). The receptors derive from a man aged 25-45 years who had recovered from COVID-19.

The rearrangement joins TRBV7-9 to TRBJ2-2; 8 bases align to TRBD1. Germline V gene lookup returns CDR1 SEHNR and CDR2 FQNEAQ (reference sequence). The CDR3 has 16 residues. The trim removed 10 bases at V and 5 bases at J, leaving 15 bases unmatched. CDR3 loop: CATYTTDRGWTGELFF. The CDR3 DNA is TGTGCCACCTATACAACCGACAGGGGTTGGACCGGGGAGCTGTTTTTT. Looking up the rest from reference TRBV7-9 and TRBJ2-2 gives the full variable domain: DTGVSQNPRHKITKRGQNVTFRCDPISEHNRLYWYRQTLGQGPEFLTYFQNEAQLEKSRLLSDRFSAERPKGSFSTLEIQRTEQGDSAMYLCATYTTDRGWTGELFFGEGSRLTVL.

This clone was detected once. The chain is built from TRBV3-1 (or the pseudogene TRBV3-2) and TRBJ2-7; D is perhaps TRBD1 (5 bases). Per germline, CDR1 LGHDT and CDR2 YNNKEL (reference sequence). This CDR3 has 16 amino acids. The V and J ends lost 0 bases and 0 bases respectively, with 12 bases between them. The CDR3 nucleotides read TGTGCCAGCAGCCAAGAAGGTAAGGGGTCCTCCTACGAGCAGTACTTC. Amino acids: CASSQEGKGSSYEQYF.

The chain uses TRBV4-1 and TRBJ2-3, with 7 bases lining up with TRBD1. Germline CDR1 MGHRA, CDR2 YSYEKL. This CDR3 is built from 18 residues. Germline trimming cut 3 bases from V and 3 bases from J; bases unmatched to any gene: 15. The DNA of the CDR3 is TGCGCCAGCAGCCAGATAAAAAAACAGGGGTTGATAACAGATACGCAGTATTTT. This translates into CASSQIKKQGLITDTQYF.

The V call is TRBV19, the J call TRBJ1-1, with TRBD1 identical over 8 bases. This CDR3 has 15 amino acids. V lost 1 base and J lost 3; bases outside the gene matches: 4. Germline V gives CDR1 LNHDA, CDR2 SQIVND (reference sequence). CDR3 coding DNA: TGTGCCAGTAGTATAGTCCAGGGGGCTTACACTGAAGCTTTCTTT. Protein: CASSIVQGAYTEAFF.

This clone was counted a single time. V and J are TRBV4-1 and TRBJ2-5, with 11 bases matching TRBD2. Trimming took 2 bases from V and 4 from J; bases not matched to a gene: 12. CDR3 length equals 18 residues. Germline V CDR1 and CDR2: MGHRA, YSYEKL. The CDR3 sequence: CASSQMMVAGGLRETQYF. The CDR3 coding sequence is TGCGCCAGCAGCCAAATGATGGTAGCGGGAGGGCTTCGAGAGACCCAGTACTTC.

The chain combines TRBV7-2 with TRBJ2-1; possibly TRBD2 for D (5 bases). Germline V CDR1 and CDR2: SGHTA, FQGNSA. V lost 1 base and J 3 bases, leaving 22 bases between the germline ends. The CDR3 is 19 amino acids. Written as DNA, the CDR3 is TGTGCCAGCAGCTTAGTCTTTCTACCCGGGATACCCAGCTACAATGAGCAGTTCTTC. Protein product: CASSLVFLPGIPSYNEQFF.

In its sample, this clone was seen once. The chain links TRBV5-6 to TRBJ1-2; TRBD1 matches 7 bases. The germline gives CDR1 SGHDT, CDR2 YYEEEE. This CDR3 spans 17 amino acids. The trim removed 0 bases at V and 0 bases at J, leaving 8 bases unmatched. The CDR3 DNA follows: TGTGCCAGCAGCTTGGAGGACAGGACCTTTGCTAACTATGGCTACACCTTC. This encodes CASSLEDRTFANYGYTF.

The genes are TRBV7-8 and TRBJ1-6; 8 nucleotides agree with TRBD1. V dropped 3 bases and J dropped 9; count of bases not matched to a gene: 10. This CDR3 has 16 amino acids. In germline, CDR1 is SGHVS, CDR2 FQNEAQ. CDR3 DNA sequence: TGTGCCAGCAGCTTGGGCTGGACAGGGAACGGTTCACCCCTCCACTTT. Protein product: CASSLGWTGNGSPLHF.

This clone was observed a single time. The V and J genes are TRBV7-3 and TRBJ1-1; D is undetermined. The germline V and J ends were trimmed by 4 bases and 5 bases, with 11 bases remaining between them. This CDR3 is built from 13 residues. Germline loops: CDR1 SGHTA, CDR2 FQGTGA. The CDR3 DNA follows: TGTGCCAGCAGCTCGGGCCGGGGAACTGAAGCTTTCTTT. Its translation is CASSSGRGTEAFF.

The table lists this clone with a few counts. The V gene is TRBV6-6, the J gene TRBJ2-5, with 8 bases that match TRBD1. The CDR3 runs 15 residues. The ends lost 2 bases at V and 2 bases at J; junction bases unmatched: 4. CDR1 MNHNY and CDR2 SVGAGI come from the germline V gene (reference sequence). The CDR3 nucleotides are TGTGCCAGCAGTTACCACGGGACAGGACAAGAGACCCAGTACTTC. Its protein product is CASSYHGTGQETQYF.

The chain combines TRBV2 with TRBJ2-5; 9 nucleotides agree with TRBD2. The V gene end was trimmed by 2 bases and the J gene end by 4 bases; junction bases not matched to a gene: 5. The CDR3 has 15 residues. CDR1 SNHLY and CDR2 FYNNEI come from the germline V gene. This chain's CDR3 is CASSEYSGSTETQYF. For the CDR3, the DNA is TGTGCCAGCAGTGAATATAGCGGGAGTACAGAGACCCAGTACTTC.

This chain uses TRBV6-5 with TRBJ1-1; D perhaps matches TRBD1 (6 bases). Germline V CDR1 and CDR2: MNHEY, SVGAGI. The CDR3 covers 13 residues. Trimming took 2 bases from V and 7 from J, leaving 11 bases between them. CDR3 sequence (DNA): TGTGCCAGCAGTTACCCCGGGACAAATGAAGCTTTCTTT. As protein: CASSYPGTNEAFF.

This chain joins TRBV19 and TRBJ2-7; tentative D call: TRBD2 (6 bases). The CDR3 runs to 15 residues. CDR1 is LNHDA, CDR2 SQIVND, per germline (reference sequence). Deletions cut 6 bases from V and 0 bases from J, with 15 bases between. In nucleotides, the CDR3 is TGTGCCAGTAGGGCCGGGACTGGGAGCTCCTACGAGCAGTACTTC. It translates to CASRAGTGSSYEQYF.

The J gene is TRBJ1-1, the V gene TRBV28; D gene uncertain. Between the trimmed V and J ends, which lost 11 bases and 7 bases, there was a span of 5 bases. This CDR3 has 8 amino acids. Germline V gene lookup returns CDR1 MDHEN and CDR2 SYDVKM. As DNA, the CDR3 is TGTGCCGTTAATGAAGCTTTCTTT. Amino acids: CAVNEAFF.

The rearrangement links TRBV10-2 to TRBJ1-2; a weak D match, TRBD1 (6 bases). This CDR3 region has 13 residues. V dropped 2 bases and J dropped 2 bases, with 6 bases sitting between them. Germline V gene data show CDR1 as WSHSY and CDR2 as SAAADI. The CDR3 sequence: CASSEQGNYGYTF. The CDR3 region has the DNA TGCGCCAGCAGTGAGCAGGGGAACTATGGCTACACCTTC.

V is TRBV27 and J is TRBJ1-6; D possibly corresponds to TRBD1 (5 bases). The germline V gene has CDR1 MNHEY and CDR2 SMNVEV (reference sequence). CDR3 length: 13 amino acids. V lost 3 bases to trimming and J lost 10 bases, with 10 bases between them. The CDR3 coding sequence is TGTGCCAGCAGTTTCCCCGGACAATCACCCCTCCACTTT. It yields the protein CASSFPGQSPLHF.

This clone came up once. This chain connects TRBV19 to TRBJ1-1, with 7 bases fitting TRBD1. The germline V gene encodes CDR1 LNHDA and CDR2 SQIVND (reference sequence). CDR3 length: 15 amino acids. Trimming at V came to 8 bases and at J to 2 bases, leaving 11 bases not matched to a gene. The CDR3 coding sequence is TGTGCCAGTGGGCTAGGGGGCGCCGGAAACACTGAAGCTTTCTTT. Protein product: CASGLGGAGNTEAFF.

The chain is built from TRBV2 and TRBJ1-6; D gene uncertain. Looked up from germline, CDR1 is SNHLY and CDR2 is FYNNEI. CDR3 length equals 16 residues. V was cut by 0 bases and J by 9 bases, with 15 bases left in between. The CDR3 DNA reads TGTGCCAGCAGTGAAGCGCAGCCCACGCGGGGTTCACCCCTCCACTTT. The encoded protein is CASSEAQPTRGSPLHF.

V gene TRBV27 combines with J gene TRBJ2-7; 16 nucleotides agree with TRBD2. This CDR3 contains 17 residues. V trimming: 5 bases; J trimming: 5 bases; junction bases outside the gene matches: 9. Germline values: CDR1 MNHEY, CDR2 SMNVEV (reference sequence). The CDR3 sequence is CASSRPGLAGGSHEQYF. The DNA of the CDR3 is TGTGCCAGCAGTCGGCCGGGACTAGCGGGAGGGTCGCACGAGCAGTACTTC.

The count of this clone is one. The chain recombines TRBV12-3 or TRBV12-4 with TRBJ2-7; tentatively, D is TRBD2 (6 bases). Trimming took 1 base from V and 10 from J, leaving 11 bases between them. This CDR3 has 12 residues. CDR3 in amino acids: CASSLVSGTQYF. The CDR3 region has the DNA TGTGCCAGCAGTTTAGTGTCCGGGACTCAGTACTTC.

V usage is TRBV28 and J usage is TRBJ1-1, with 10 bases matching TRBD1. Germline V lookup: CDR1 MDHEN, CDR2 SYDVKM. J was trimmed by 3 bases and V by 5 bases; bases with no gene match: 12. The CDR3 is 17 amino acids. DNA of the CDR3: TGTGCCAGCAGTAAGGGGAGGACAGGGGGAGTTTACACTGAAGCTTTCTTT. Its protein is CASSKGRTGGVYTEAFF.

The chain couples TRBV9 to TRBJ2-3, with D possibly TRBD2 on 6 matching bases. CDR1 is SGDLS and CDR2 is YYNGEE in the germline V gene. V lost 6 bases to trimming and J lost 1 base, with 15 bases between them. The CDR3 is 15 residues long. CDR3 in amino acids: CASTVRAGRTDTQYF. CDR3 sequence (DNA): TGTGCCAGCACGGTTCGGGCGGGGCGCACAGATACGCAGTATTTT.

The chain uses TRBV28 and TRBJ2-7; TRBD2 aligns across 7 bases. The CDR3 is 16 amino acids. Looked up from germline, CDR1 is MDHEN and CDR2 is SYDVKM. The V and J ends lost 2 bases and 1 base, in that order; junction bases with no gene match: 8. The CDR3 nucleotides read TGTGCCAGCAGTTTACGTGGTCCTAGCGGTTCCTACGAGCAGTACTTC. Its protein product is CASSLRGPSGSYEQYF.

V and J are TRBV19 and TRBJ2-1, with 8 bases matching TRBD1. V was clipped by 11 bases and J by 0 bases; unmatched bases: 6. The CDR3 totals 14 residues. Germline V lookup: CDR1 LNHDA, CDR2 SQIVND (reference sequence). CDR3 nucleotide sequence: TGTGCCCCCCCAGGGGGCTGCTCCTACAATGAGCAGTTCTTC. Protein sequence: CAPPGGCSYNEQFF.

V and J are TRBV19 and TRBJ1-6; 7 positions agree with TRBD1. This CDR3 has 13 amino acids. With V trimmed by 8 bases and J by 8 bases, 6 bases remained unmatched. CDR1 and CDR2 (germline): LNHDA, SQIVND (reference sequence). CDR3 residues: CASGRTGDSPLHF. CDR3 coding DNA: TGTGCCAGTGGCAGGACAGGAGATTCACCCCTCCACTTT. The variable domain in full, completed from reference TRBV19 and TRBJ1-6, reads DGGITQSPKYLFRKEGQNVTLSCEQNLNHDAMYWYRQDPGQGLRLIYYSQIVNDFQKGDIAEGYSVSREKKESFPLTVTSAQKNPTAFYLCASGRTGDSPLHFGNGTRLTVT.